A selection of T cell receptor beta chains follows, all from one sample in a study of T cell repertoires in cytomegalovirus infection. MiXCR was run by TCRdb on the reads, yielding one entry per CDR3 protein. Here the sample spans more than 30,000 distinct CDR3 sequences, roughly 49% being singletons. Their cognate antigens are unknown. This sample comprised CD8+ T cells from cultured PBMCs, obtained from culture after CMV antigen stimulation. These receptors were obtained from a human donor in good health (CMV status not recorded). Some clones in this sample may be carry-over from other donors' samples. CDR3s include the opening cysteine and the closing phenylalanine or tryptophan. Fields, in order: clone size, D gene, J gene, V gene, CDR3 protein, CDR3 DNA. D genes are given only for firm matches. Size is omitted from some rows. Given values are once, few, many or a class for expanded clones.

few,-,TRBJ1-6,TRBV12-3/TRBV12-4,CASSLIGQYSPLHF,TGTGCCAGCAGTTTAATTGGGCAGTATTCACCCCTCCACTTT
-,-,TRBJ1-1,TRBV10-3,CAATGPSSTEAFF,TGTGCCGCCACCGGGCCCTCCTCCACTGAAGCTTTCTTT
-,TRBD1,TRBJ2-1,TRBV11-2,CASSLVWTGGAKGYNEQFF,TGTGCCAGCAGCTTAGTCTGGACAGGGGGCGCAAAGGGCTACAATGAGCAGTTCTTC
few,-,TRBJ2-7,TRBV7-8,CASSLETSSYEQYF,TGTGCCAGCAGCTTAGAAACCTCCTCCTACGAGCAGTACTTC
-,TRBD1,TRBJ1-2,TRBV6-1,CASSEKTGLDGYTF,TGTGCCAGCAGTGAAAAGACAGGGCTGGATGGCTACACCTTC
-,TRBD1,TRBJ2-1,TRBV12-5,CASGPTGAYEQFF,TGTGCTAGTGGACCGACAGGGGCCTATGAGCAGTTCTTC
-,-,TRBJ1-1,TRBV7-4,CASSFLQGAFF,TGTGCCAGCAGCTTTCTCCAGGGAGCTTTCTTT
-,-,TRBJ2-2,TRBV6-5,CASSRGRTNTGELFF,TGTGCCAGCAGTCGGGGCCGAACGAACACCGGGGAGCTGTTTTTT
-,-,TRBJ1-2,TRBV12-3/TRBV12-4,CASGGTRGYTF,TGTGCCAGCGGCGGGACACGGGGCTACACCTTC
-,-,TRBJ2-5,TRBV7-6,CASSPRGEETQYF,TGTGCCAGCAGTCCCAGAGGGGAAGAGACCCAGTACTTC
-,TRBD1,TRBJ2-1,TRBV28,CASRSGGTYNEQFF,TGTGCCAGCAGGTCAGGGGGCACCTACAATGAGCAGTTCTTC
few,TRBD2,TRBJ2-7,TRBV4-2,CASSTPIAGGADEQYF,TGTGCCAGCAGCACCCCTATAGCGGGAGGGGCAGACGAGCAGTACTTC
once,TRBD2,TRBJ2-4,TRBV6-5,CASRPLRTSGKGNIQYF,TGTGCCAGCAGACCTCTCCGGACTAGCGGGAAGGGAAACATTCAGTACTTC
-,TRBD1,TRBJ2-3,TRBV7-8,CASSLRTGPSTDTQYF,TGTGCCAGCAGCTTGAGGACAGGGCCTAGCACAGATACGCAGTATTTT
-,TRBD1,TRBJ2-7,TRBV10-3,CAISEGTVFPYEQYF,TGTGCCATCAGTGAAGGGACAGTCTTTCCCTACGAGCAGTACTTC
-,-,TRBJ1-3,TRBV6-5,CASSSGTSSGNTIYF,TGTGCCAGCAGTTCCGGGACAAGCTCTGGAAACACCATATATTTT
-,-,TRBJ2-6,TRBV27,CASSLAVTNSGANVLTF,TGTGCCAGCAGTTTAGCTGTGACAAACTCTGGGGCCAACGTCCTGACTTTC
few,-,TRBJ2-7,TRBV4-1,CASSQEGAGTRNEQYF,TGCGCCAGCAGCCAAGAAGGGGCAGGGACGCGGAACGAGCAGTACTTC
-,TRBD1,TRBJ1-6,TRBV9,CASSGGTGGSPLHF,TGTGCCAGCAGCGGAGGGACAGGGGGATCACCCCTCCACTTT
-,TRBD2,TRBJ2-1,TRBV12-3/TRBV12-4,CATAGDEQFF,TGTGCCACGGCGGGAGATGAGCAGTTCTTC
-,-,TRBJ2-7,TRBV5-4,CASSHGGGKMEQYF,TGTGCCAGCTCCCATGGGGGCGGAAAGATGGAGCAGTACTTC
few,-,TRBJ2-1,TRBV7-3,CASSSDRFISYNEQFF,TGTGCCAGCAGCTCCGACAGGTTCATCTCCTACAATGAGCAGTTCTTC
-,-,TRBJ1-2,TRBV29-1,CSVERPGGAGVYGYTF,TGCAGCGTTGAAAGGCCCGGAGGCGCAGGGGTCTATGGCTACACCTTC
-,TRBD1,TRBJ1-6,TRBV12-3/TRBV12-4,CASTRGGQGNSPLHF,TGTGCCAGCACCAGGGGGGGGCAGGGCAATTCACCCCTCCACTTT
-,-,TRBJ1-4,TRBV27,CASSLSEFLNEKLFF,TGTGCCAGCAGTTTATCGGAGTTTCTAAATGAAAAACTGTTTTTT
-,TRBD1,TRBJ2-2,TRBV7-9,CASSLGGTAYLNTGELFF,TGTGCCAGCAGCTTAGGAGGGACAGCTTACCTGAACACCGGGGAGCTGTTTTTT
-,-,TRBJ2-3,TRBV24-1,CATSDWQGFTDTQYF,TGTGCCACCAGTGATTGGCAGGGTTTTACAGATACGCAGTATTTT
few,-,TRBJ1-2,TRBV7-9,CASSLLGRADTF,TGTGCCAGCAGCTTATTAGGCAGGGCCGACACCTTC
-,-,TRBJ2-3,TRBV11-2,CASSALELGTDTQYF,TGTGCCAGCAGCGCCTTAGAGTTAGGCACAGATACGCAGTATTTT
-,TRBD1,TRBJ2-7,TRBV27,CASSLLHPGQGVYEQYF,TGTGCCAGCAGTTTACTCCATCCGGGACAGGGGGTCTACGAGCAGTACTTC
once,-,TRBJ2-2,TRBV10-3,CAISDLPPGELFF,TGTGCCATCAGTGACCTGCCTCCCGGGGAGCTGTTTTTT
many,TRBD1,TRBJ1-2,TRBV6-5,CASRTTGKGYTF,TGTGCCAGCAGGACGACAGGGAAAGGCTACACCTTC
few,-,TRBJ2-2,TRBV7-8,CAHWGETGELFF,TGTGCCCACTGGGGGGAAACCGGGGAGCTGTTTTTT
-,-,TRBJ1-1,TRBV4-2,CASSQIDGNTEAFF,TGTGCCAGCAGCCAAATAGACGGGAACACTGAAGCTTTCTTT
-,TRBD2,TRBJ2-7,TRBV7-2,CASSRPRVAGFYEQYF,TGTGCCAGCAGCCGACCCCGTGTAGCGGGATTTTACGAGCAGTACTTC
many,TRBD1,TRBJ2-7,TRBV11-2,CASSLPGGWEQYF,TGTGCCAGCAGCTTACCAGGGGGCTGGGAGCAGTACTTC
-,TRBD1,TRBJ2-1,TRBV7-9,CASSLSTGDGSSYNEQFF,TGTGCCAGCAGTCTCAGTACAGGGGATGGGAGCTCCTACAATGAGCAGTTCTTC
few,-,TRBJ1-3,TRBV18,CASSPSSGNTIYF,TGTGCCAGCTCACCGAGCTCTGGAAACACCATATATTTT
-,-,TRBJ2-7,TRBV5-1,CASSFRDGSYEQYF,TGCGCCAGCAGCTTCCGGGACGGATCCTACGAGCAGTACTTC
-,-,TRBJ2-7,TRBV7-8,CASSSSVEGGLPYEQYF,TGTGCCAGCAGCTCCTCTGTTGAGGGGGGCCTACCCTACGAGCAGTACTTC
-,-,TRBJ2-7,TRBV6-2/TRBV6-3,CASSSPQGFTYEQYF,TGTGCCAGCAGTTCCCCCCAGGGATTTACCTACGAGCAGTACTTC
-,TRBD2,TRBJ2-5,TRBV19,CASKVGSGDQETQYF,TGTGCCAGTAAAGTCGGTAGCGGGGACCAAGAGACCCAGTACTTC
-,-,TRBJ2-3,TRBV28,CASTPGLEGPQWSTDTQYF,TGTGCCAGCACCCCAGGCCTAGAGGGTCCTCAGTGGAGCACAGATACGCAGTATTTT
-,-,TRBJ2-2,TRBV10-3,CAIATGAYTGELFF,TGTGCCATCGCCACGGGAGCGTACACCGGGGAGCTGTTTTTT
-,TRBD2,TRBJ2-1,TRBV10-2,CASSGTSGSSYNEQFF,TGCGCCAGCAGCGGGACTAGCGGTTCCTCCTACAATGAGCAGTTCTTC
-,TRBD1,TRBJ1-2,TRBV7-9,CASSYGTVEYYGYTF,TGTGCCAGCAGCTACGGGACAGTGGAGTACTATGGCTACACCTTC
-,-,TRBJ1-1,TRBV19,CASSINWATNTEAFF,TGTGCCAGTAGTATAAATTGGGCAACGAACACTGAAGCTTTCTTT
once,TRBD2,TRBJ2-3,TRBV20-1,CSAPWREEGDTQYF,TGCAGTGCTCCGTGGCGGGAGGAGGGAGATACGCAGTATTTT
many,-,TRBJ1-4,TRBV2,CASSEGGTPPESLFF,TGTGCCAGCAGTGAAGGGGGGACACCCCCGGAATCACTGTTTTTT